This TCR beta chain came from a study of T cell responses to AZD1222 COVID-19 vaccine (dated by TCRdb to the early 2020s). In the study overall: TCR sequencing was performed for 230 to 250 trial participants, of whom roughly 200 were given two doses of AZD1222 and about 25 were given two doses of MenACWY control vaccine. Trial participants were enrolled by age into 18-55, 56-69 and 70-plus year subgroups, with roughly 160, 29 and 62 TCR-sequenced participants respectively. On the study overall, not on this receptor specifically: Because no day 14 peak-response samples were available, repertoires were characterized only after the peak T cell response. Spike-specific TCR breadth and depth rose significantly after two AZD1222 doses compared with day 0 and with MenACWY recipients. The vaccine-associated CD4 TCRs covered the entire spike protein, and the dominant responses fell in regions 160-218 and 743-854. Most participants were white British and females outnumbered males, and the authors suggested that clonal diversity may have been underestimated. Conclusions about previously exposed vaccinees are limited, since just 6 or 7 AZD1222 recipients were seropositive for SARS-CoV-2 at baseline. Reportedly, close to half of the unique spike-specific TCRs recognized epitopes lying outside the regions that are mutated in the B.1.351 and B.1.1.7 variants. In the small 56-69-year group, the increase in depth fell short of significance, most likely because of low power.

As encoded in the germline V gene (reference sequence), CDR1 is GTSNPN while CDR2 is SVGIG. The CDR3 starts with the cysteine, ends with the phenylalanine, and has 14 residues. The only DNA kept is the CDR3, 42 bases in frame from the first base. The germline V and J ends show losses of 3 bases and 2 bases respectively, and no gene match explains 6 bases of the junction. The time point label here, explained by the study, means: about 28 days (+/-7) after the second vaccine dose. AZD1222 recipients given second doses at about 4 weeks or at about 12 weeks were pooled, since spike-specific TCR depth and breadth were not found to differ between the two schedules. Samples from vaccinated people were obtained from the UK trials COV001 and COV002, which included a single-blind randomized controlled phase 2/3 trial of AZD1222 (ChAdOx1 nCoV-19) in healthy adults. Trial participant PBMC samples were collected at day 0 and day 28 after the second dose for TCRbeta chain sequencing.

Details on this clone: Its antigen has not been determined. No much larger clone exists at a distance of one base, and base qualities are not known.

The CDR3 regions of human TCRbeta chains were subjected to immunosequencing. As for how the authors treated the data: Repertoire TCRs were checked for matches against a reference library of SARS-CoV-2-specific TCRs that had been generated using the MIRA antigen-specificity platform. Breadth was defined as the fraction of unique TCRs that were SARS-CoV-2-associated. Depth was defined as the fraction of total T cells that were SARS-CoV-2-associated. Using the MIRA data, every spike-specific TCR was mapped to the spike region that the TCR reacted to and assigned to either a CD4 or a CD8 class. Log10-transformed breadth and depth values were compared by one-way ANOVA with Sidak's multiple comparisons tests. Imported from immuneACCESS, the table was reduced by TCRdb to in-frame sequences with V and J called. These copies leave out some clones; in studies compared against another copy, an unresolved V gene accounts for under half, and the cause of the remainder is not known. From that table come the V and J calls and clone size; the DNA was used to work out D and trimming. This sample comprises roughly 110,000 clones, over 80% of them detected only once. Clones ranked in the top ten supply approximately 5.6% of the sample.

The sequence joins TRBV30 to TRBJ2-7; 8 bases in the middle match TRBD1. This TCR was sampled from an adult who received the AZD1222 COVID-19 vaccine. The sample consisted of peripheral blood, taken 28 days after the second AZD1222 dose. The DNA sequence follows: TGTGCCTGGAGGCTAGACAGGGGTCCCTACGAGCAGTACTTC. Its protein reads: CAWRLDRGPYEQYF.